The rows below give T cell receptor beta chains drawn from one sample of a study of neurological immune-mediated disorders. TCRdb independently ran MiXCR on the 5' RACE reads; one entry per CDR3 protein. The repertoire consists of under 130,000 distinct CDR3 sequences, with 10% to 12% occurring once and the leading ten covering under 4%. Sequencing input: PBMCs. These receptor sequences come from a female donor with HTLV-1-associated myelopathy (HAM/TSP). The CDR3 runs from the conserved cysteine through the conserved F or W. A D gene is named only where the DNA matches it firmly. Not all rows give a size; the values are once, few, many and, for expanded clones, a class.

D: -
V: TRBV10-3
J: TRBJ2-5
size: -
CDR3: CAISGNRDQETQYF
DNA: TGTGCCATCAGTGGAAACAGGGATCAAGAGACCCAGTACTTC

D: -
V: TRBV14
J: TRBJ2-1
size: many
CDR3: CASSQEWVWDTTSYNEQFF
DNA: TGTGCCAGCAGCCAAGAGTGGGTATGGGACACCACCTCCTACAATGAGCAGTTCTTC

D: TRBD2
V: TRBV27
J: TRBJ2-7
size: few
CDR3: CASSLVGSGGASYEQYF
DNA: TGTGCCAGCAGTTTAGTAGGTAGCGGGGGGGCCTCCTACGAGCAGTACTTC

D: -
V: TRBV28
J: TRBJ1-2
size: many
CDR3: CASSSPAGAEGDYGYTF
DNA: TGTGCCAGCAGTTCCCCTGCGGGGGCGGAAGGGGACTATGGCTACACCTTC

D: -
V: TRBV5-1
J: TRBJ2-3
size: many
CDR3: CASSSQGITDTQYF
DNA: TGCGCCAGCAGCTCCCAGGGGATAACAGATACGCAGTATTTT

D: -
V: TRBV20-1
J: TRBJ1-2
size: few
CDR3: CSARAGGLYGYTF
DNA: TGCAGTGCTAGAGCCGGGGGGCTGTATGGCTACACCTTC

D: -
V: TRBV11-3
J: TRBJ2-7
size: -
CDR3: CASSSSWGPNYEQYF
DNA: TGTGCCAGCAGCTCCTCCTGGGGACCGAACTACGAGCAGTACTTC

D: TRBD2
V: TRBV14
J: TRBJ2-7
size: many
CDR3: CASSQESSGGTYEQYF
DNA: TGTGCCAGCAGCCAAGAAAGCAGCGGGGGGACCTACGAGCAGTACTTC

D: -
V: TRBV5-1
J: TRBJ1-5
size: many
CDR3: CASSLEGRPWPQHF
DNA: TGCGCCAGCAGCTTGGAGGGACGGCCCTGGCCCCAGCATTTT

D: TRBD1
V: TRBV2
J: TRBJ2-7
size: few
CDR3: CASSTQMTGGFSYEQYF
DNA: TGTGCCAGCAGTACGCAGATGACAGGGGGGTTCTCCTACGAGCAGTACTTC

D: -
V: TRBV18
J: TRBJ1-1
size: many
CDR3: CASSPGRANTEAFF
DNA: TGTGCCAGCTCACCCGGACGAGCTAACACTGAAGCTTTCTTT

D: -
V: TRBV15
J: TRBJ1-6
size: many
CDR3: CATSNAPVGNSPLHF
DNA: TGTGCCACCAGCAACGCTCCCGTAGGGAATTCACCCCTCCACTTT

D: -
V: TRBV9
J: TRBJ1-1
size: -
CDR3: CASSVRADTEAFF
DNA: TGTGCCAGCAGCGTAAGGGCCGACACTGAAGCTTTCTTT

D: -
V: TRBV6-2/TRBV6-3
J: TRBJ2-1
size: many
CDR3: CASIPRAASSNEQFF
DNA: TGTGCCAGCATACCTCGGGCGGCTAGCAGCAATGAGCAGTTCTTC

D: -
V: TRBV2
J: TRBJ2-1
size: many
CDR3: CASKGQGIPYNEQFF
DNA: TGTGCCAGCAAGGGTCAGGGTATCCCCTACAATGAGCAGTTCTTC